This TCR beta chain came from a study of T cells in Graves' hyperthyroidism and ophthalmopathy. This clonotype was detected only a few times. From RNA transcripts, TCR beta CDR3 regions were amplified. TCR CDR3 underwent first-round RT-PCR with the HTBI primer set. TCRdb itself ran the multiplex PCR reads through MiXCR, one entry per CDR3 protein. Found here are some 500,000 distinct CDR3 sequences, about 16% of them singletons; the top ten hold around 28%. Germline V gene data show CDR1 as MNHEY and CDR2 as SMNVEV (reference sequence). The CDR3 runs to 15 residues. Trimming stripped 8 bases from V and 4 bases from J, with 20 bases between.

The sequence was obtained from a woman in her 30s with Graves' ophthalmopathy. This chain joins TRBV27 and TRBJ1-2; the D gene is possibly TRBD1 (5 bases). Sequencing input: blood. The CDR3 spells CASGLWGSGTYGYTF. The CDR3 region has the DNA TGTGCCAGCGGGCTTTGGGGCTCCGGGACCTATGGCTACACCTTC.